This T cell receptor (beta chain) was documented in a study of cytomegalovirus exposure and HLA in healthy donors. A multiplex PCR was run with 60 Vbeta primers and 13 Jbeta primers. Repertoires were generated with immunoSEQ multiplex PCR, while TCRdb's copy carries only in-frame clones and drops some. The data hold roughly 170,000 clones, with around 80% observed a single time. This clone has only a few counts. Source material: PBMCs. The sequence came from a female donor in good health and CMV-seronegative.

Written as DNA, the CDR3 is TGTGCCAGCAGTGAATGGGCGGGGACTGGGAATGAGCAGTTCTTC. Translated: CASSEWAGTGNEQFF. J is TRBJ2-1 and V is TRBV6-1; D is perhaps TRBD2 (6 bases). This CDR3 spans 15 amino acids. Germline V gives CDR1 MNHNS, CDR2 SASEGT. V lost 2 bases and J lost 7, with 15 bases in between.